Below, 13 T cell receptor beta chains from the same sample are listed, as sequenced in a study of blood T cell repertoires in COVID-19. Assay: immunoSEQ multiplex PCR; the TCRdb copy retains only in-frame clones and omits some. The sample lists approximately 150,000 clones; 80% to 95% were seen once. The sequenced sample consisted of peripheral blood. These receptors were collected from a woman aged 55-69 years with COVID-19, enrolled during active disease.

The chain has TRBV24-1 and TRBJ1-5; perhaps TRBD1 as D (5 bases). The V gene lost 2 bases and the J gene lost 4 bases, with 14 bases spanning the gap. This CDR3 comprises 16 residues. CDR1 is KGHDR and CDR2 is SFDVKD in the germline V gene. CDR3 amino acids: CATSDSWGRSNQPQHF. The CDR3 DNA sequence: TGTGCCACCAGTGATTCATGGGGCAGGTCGAATCAGCCCCAGCATTTT.

V gene TRBV25-1 combines with J gene TRBJ2-1; a weak D match, TRBD2 (5 bases). The CDR3 spans 17 residues. CDR1 and CDR2 from the germline V gene are MGHDK and SYGVNS. V was cut by 7 bases and J by 0 bases, with 19 bases left in between. The CDR3 is CASTTGINSASYNEQFF. CDR3 nucleotide sequence: TGTGCCAGCACAACCGGGATTAACTCGGCCTCCTACAATGAGCAGTTCTTC. Combining the CDR3 with reference TRBV25-1 and TRBJ2-1 gives the whole variable domain EADIYQTPRYLVIGTGKKITLECSQTMGHDKMYWYQQDPGMELHLIHYSYGVNSTEKGDLSSESTVSRIRTEHFPLTLESARPSHTSQYLCASTTGINSASYNEQFFGPGTRLTVL.

This clone was seen only a few times. The rearrangement joins TRBV5-6 to TRBJ2-7, with 10 bases identical to TRBD1. In germline, CDR1 is SGHDT, CDR2 YYEEEE. J gave up 3 bases and V 4 bases, and 7 bases lay outside the gene matches. CDR3 size: 15 residues. The CDR3 DNA reads TGTGCCAGCAGCCCACGTCGGACAGGGGGCTACGAGCAGTACTTC. It yields the protein CASSPRRTGGYEQYF.

The chain recombines TRBV19 with TRBJ1-4, with 7 bases fitting TRBD1. This CDR3 is 15 amino acids long. With V trimmed by 5 bases and J by 8 bases, 11 bases remained unmatched. Looked up from germline, CDR1 is LNHDA and CDR2 is SQIVND (reference sequence). The CDR3 bases are TGTGCCAGTAGTGACGCCAGGGGGGTCGGCGAAAAACTGTTTTTT. Encoded protein: CASSDARGVGEKLFF.

The V and J genes are TRBV19 and TRBJ2-2, with TRBD1 identical over 8 bases. The germline V gene encodes CDR1 LNHDA and CDR2 SQIVND (reference sequence). The CDR3 extends over 15 amino acids. Trimming removed 3 bases from V and 8 bases from J; junction bases left unmatched: 8. The CDR3 bases are TGTGCCAGTAGTATGGACAGGGTACCCGCAGGGGAGCTGTTTTTT. This encodes CASSMDRVPAGELFF.

The rearrangement uses TRBV9 and TRBJ2-7; tentatively, D is TRBD2 (6 bases). The germline V gene encodes CDR1 SGDLS and CDR2 YYNGEE. V was cut by 7 bases and J by 2 bases, with 10 bases left in between. The CDR3 length is 12 residues. CDR3 DNA sequence: TGTGCCAGCGGACGGGGGACCTACGAGCAGTACTTC. This gives the protein CASGRGTYEQYF. Supplemented by reference TRBV9 and TRBJ2-7, the full variable domain reads DSGVTQTPKHLITATGQRVTLRCSPRSGDLSVYWYQQSLDQGLQFLIQYYNGEERAKGNILERFSAQQFPDLHSELNLSSLELGDSALYFCASGRGTYEQYFGPGTRLTVT.

This chain uses TRBV5-6 with TRBJ2-1; tentatively, D is TRBD1 (5 bases). CDR3 length equals 19 residues. V was trimmed by 5 bases and J by 4 bases, leaving 28 bases between them. The germline CDR1 and CDR2 sequences are SGHDT and YYEEEE. As DNA, the CDR3 is TGTGCCAGCAGTAATACGTGGGAAGAGGCAGGGCCCTCTTACAATGAGCAGTTCTTC. Its translation: CASSNTWEEAGPSYNEQFF.

The chain is built from TRBV27 and TRBJ2-1, with TRBD1 identical over 7 bases. Trimming at V came to 8 bases and at J to 3 bases, leaving 10 bases not matched to a gene. The CDR3 loop spans 15 amino acids. Looked up from germline, CDR1 is MNHEY and CDR2 is SMNVEV (reference sequence). As DNA, the CDR3 is TGTGCCAGCCGCCCCGGGGACAGAAACTACAATGAGCAGTTCTTC. Amino acids: CASRPGDRNYNEQFF.

This clone was seen only a few times. The rearrangement links TRBV9 to TRBJ2-2; unclear D gene. This CDR3 comprises 12 residues. Germline V lookup: CDR1 SGDLS, CDR2 YYNGEE. V was clipped by 2 bases and J by 5 bases, with 4 bases between them. The CDR3 DNA reads TGTGCCAGCAGCGTCAATACCGGGGAGCTGTTTTTT. It yields the protein CASSVNTGELFF. The whole variable domain, filled in from reference TRBV9 and TRBJ2-2, reads DSGVTQTPKHLITATGQRVTLRCSPRSGDLSVYWYQQSLDQGLQFLIQYYNGEERAKGNILERFSAQQFPDLHSELNLSSLELGDSALYFCASSVNTGELFFGEGSRLTVL.

The V and J genes are TRBV7-9 and TRBJ2-2; perhaps TRBD1 as D (6 bases). There are 15 residues in the CDR3. V lost 2 bases to trimming and J lost 0 bases, with 7 bases between them. Germline V gene data show CDR1 as SEHNR and CDR2 as FQNEAQ (reference sequence). CDR3: CASSLTGTNTGELFF. The CDR3 DNA sequence: TGTGCCAGCAGCTTAACAGGGACGAACACCGGGGAGCTGTTTTTT. Together with reference TRBV7-9 and TRBJ2-2, the CDR3 gives the full variable domain: DTGVSQNPRHKITKRGQNVTFRCDPISEHNRLYWYRQTLGQGPEFLTYFQNEAQLEKSRLLSDRFSAERPKGSFSTLEIQRTEQGDSAMYLCASSLTGTNTGELFFGEGSRLTVL.

The V call is TRBV11-3, the J call TRBJ2-1; TRBD2 might be the D (6 bases). CDR1 and CDR2 from the germline V gene are SGHNT and YENEEA. V shed 5 bases and J shed 8 bases, with 16 bases lying between them. CDR3 length equals 14 residues. The CDR3 region is CASSQGTARDEQFF. The CDR3 DNA follows: TGTGCCAGCAGCCAAGGGACTGCTAGGGATGAGCAGTTCTTC. The full variable domain, rest sourced from reference TRBV11-3 and TRBJ2-1, is EAGVVQSPRYKIIEKKQPVAFWCNPISGHNTLYWYLQNLGQGPELLIRYENEEAVDDSQLPKDRFSAERLKGVDSTLKIQPAELGDSAVYLCASSQGTARDEQFFGPGTRLTVL.

This clone was observed a handful of times. The chain couples TRBV4-2 to TRBJ2-3; possible D gene TRBD1, 5 bases. The V end was cut by 1 base, the J end by 1 base, with 12 bases between. The CDR3 sequence is 16 residues long. The germline V gene encodes CDR1 LGHNA and CDR2 YNFKEQ. The CDR3 nucleotides are TGTGCCAGCAGCCAAGGGGGCCAGCTGGGCACAGATACGCAGTATTTT. Its translation is CASSQGGQLGTDTQYF.

The chain couples TRBV11-3 to TRBJ2-6; tentatively, D is TRBD1 (5 bases). V lost 5 bases to trimming and J lost 4 bases, with 15 bases between them. Germline V gives CDR1 SGHNT, CDR2 YENEEA. The CDR3 contains 16 residues. The CDR3 DNA follows: TGTGCCAGCAGCCCTGGGGCCGGTGCGGGGGCCAACGTCCTGACTTTC. Its protein is CASSPGAGAGANVLTF.